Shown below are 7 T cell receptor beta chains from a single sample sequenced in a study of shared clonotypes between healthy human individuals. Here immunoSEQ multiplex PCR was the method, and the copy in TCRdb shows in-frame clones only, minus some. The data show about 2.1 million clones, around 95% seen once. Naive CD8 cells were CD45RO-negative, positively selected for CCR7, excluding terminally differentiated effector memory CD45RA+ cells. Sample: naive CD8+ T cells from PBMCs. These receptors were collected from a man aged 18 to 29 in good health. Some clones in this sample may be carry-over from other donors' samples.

CDR3 loop: CASSYVGDGPYEQYF. DNA for the CDR3: TGTGCCAGCAGCTATGTGGGGGATGGGCCCTACGAGCAGTACTTC. The chain recombines TRBV11-3 with TRBJ2-7; the D call may be TRBD1 or TRBD2 (5 bases each). Germline CDR1 is SGHNT and CDR2 is YENEEA. The V end lost 4 bases, the J end lost 2 bases, and 15 bases lay between the germline ends. The CDR3 loop spans 15 amino acids. Based on the CDR3 plus reference TRBV11-3 and TRBJ2-7, the full variable domain is EAGVVQSPRYKIIEKKQPVAFWCNPISGHNTLYWYLQNLGQGPELLIRYENEEAVDDSQLPKDRFSAERLKGVDSTLKIQPAELGDSAVYLCASSYVGDGPYEQYFGPGTRLTVT.

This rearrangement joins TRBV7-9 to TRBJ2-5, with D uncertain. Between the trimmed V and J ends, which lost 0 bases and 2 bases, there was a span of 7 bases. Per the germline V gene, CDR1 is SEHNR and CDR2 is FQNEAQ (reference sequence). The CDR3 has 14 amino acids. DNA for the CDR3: TGTGCCAGCAGCTTAGCCACAGCTCAAGAGACCCAGTACTTC. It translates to CASSLATAQETQYF.

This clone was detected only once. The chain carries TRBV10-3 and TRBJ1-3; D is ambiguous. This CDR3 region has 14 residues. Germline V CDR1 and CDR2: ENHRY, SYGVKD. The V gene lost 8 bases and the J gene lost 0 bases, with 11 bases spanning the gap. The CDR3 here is CAILDASSGNTIYF. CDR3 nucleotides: TGTGCCATCCTTGACGCGAGCTCTGGAAACACCATATATTTT.

CDR3 DNA: TGTGCCAGCACCCCTAACGAGCCTAATTGGATGAGGTACTTC. Translation: CASTPNEPNWMRYF. The chain employs TRBV28 and TRBJ2-7; D not resolved. V was trimmed by 7 bases and J by 12 bases, leaving 25 bases between them. The CDR3 has 14 residues. CDR1 MDHEN and CDR2 SYDVKM come from the germline V gene.

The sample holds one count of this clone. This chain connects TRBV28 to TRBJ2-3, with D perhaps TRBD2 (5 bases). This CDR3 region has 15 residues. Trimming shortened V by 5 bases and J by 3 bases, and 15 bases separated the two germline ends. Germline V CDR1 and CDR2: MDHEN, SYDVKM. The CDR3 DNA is TGTGCCAGCAGTCCGATTGGGAGTGAGACAGATACGCAGTATTTT. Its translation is CASSPIGSETDTQYF.

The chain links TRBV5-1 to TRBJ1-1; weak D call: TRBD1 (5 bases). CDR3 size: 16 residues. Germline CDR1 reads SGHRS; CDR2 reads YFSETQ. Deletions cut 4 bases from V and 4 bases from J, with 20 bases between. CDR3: CASSPLGGNGVTEAFF. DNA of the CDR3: TGCGCCAGCAGCCCCCTCGGGGGTAATGGGGTCACTGAAGCTTTCTTT. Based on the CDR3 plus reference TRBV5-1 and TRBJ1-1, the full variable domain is KAGVTQTPRYLIKTRGQQVTLSCSPISGHRSVSWYQQTPGQGLQFLFEYFSETQRNKGNFPGRFSGRQFSNSRSEMNVSTLELGDSALYLCASSPLGGNGVTEAFFGQGTRLTVV.

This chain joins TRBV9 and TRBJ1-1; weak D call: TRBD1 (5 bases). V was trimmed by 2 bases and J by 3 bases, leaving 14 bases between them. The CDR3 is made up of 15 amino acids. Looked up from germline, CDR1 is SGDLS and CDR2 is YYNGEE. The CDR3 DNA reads TGTGCCAGCAGCGTCTGGACCGGGACGGACACTGAAGCTTTCTTT. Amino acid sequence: CASSVWTGTDTEAFF.